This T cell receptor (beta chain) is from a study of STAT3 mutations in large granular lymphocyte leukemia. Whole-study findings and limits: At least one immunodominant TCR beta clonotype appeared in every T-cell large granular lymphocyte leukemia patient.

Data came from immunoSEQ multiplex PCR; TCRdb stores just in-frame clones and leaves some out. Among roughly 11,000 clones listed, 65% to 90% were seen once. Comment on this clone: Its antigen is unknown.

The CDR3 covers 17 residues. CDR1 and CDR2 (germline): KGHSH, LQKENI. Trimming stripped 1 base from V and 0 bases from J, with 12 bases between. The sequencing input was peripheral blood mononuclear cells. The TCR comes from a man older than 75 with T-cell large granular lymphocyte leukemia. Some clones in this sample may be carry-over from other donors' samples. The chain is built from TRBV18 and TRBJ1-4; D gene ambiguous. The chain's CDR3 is CASSPLFRATTNEKLFF. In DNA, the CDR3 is TGTGCCAGCTCACCACTATTCCGGGCTACAACTAATGAAAAACTGTTTTTT.